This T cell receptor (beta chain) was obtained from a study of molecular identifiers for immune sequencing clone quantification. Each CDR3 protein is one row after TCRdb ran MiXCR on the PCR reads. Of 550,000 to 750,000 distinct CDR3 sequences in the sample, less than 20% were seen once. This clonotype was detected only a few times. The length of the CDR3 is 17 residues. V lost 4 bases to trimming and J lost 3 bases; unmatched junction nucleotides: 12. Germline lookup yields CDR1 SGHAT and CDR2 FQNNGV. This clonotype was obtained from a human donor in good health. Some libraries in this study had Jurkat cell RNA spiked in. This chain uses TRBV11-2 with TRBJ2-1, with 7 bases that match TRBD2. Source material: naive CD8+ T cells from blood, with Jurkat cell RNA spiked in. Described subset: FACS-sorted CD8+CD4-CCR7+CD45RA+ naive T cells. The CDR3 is CASSSTEGGSGYNEQFF. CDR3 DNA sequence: TGTGCCAGCAGCTCTACCGAGGGCGGGAGCGGCTACAATGAGCAGTTCTTC.